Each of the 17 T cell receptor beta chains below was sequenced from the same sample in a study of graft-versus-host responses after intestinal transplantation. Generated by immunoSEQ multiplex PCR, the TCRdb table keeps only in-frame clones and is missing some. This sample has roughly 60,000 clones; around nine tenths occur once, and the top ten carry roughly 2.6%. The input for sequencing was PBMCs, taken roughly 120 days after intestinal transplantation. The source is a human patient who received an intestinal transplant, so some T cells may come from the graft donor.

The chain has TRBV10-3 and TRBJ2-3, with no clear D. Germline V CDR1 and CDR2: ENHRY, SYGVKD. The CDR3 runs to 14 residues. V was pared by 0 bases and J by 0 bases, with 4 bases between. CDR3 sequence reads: CAISESTSTDTQYF. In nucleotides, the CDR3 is TGTGCCATCAGTGAGTCAACTAGCACAGATACGCAGTATTTT.

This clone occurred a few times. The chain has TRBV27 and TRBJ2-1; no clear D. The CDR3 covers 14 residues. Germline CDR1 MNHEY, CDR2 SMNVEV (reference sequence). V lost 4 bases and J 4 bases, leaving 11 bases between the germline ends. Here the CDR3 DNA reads TGTGCCAGCAGTTGGGTAGGGCTATACAATGAGCAGTTCTTC. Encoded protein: CASSWVGLYNEQFF.

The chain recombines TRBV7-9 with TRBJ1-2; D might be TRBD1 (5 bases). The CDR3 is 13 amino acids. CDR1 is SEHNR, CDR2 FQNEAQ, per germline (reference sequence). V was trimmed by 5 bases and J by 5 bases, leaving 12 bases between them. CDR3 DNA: TGTGCCAGCAGCCCCAGGGTGGAGTATGGCTACACCTTC. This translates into CASSPRVEYGYTF. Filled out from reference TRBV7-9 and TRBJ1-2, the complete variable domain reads DTGVSQNPRHKITKRGQNVTFRCDPISEHNRLYWYRQTLGQGPEFLTYFQNEAQLEKSRLLSDRFSAERPKGSFSTLEIQRTEQGDSAMYLCASSPRVEYGYTFGSGTRLTVV.

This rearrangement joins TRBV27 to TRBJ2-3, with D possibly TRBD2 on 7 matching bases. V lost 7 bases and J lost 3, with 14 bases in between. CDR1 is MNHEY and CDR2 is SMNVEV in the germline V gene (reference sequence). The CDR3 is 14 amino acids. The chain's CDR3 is CASMAQGGTDTQYF. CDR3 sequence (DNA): TGTGCCAGCATGGCACAGGGAGGGACAGATACGCAGTATTTT.

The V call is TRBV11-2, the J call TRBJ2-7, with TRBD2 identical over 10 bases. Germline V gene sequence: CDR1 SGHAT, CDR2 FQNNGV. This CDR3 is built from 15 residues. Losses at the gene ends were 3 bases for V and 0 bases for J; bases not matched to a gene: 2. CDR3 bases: TGTGCCAGCAGCTTCGGACTAGCGGCCTCCTACGAGCAGTACTTC. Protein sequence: CASSFGLAASYEQYF.

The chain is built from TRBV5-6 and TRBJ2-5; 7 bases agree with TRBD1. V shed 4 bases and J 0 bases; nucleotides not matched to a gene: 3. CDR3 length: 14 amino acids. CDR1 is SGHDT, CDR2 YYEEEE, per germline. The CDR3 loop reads CASSQQGHQETQYF. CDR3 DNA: TGTGCCAGCAGCCAACAGGGGCACCAAGAGACCCAGTACTTC.

The CDR3 region has the DNA TGCGCCAGCAGCTCTCTGGCCGGAACTCAAGGAAACACCATATATTTT. It specifies CASSSLAGTQGNTIYF. The rearrangement links TRBV5-1 to TRBJ1-3; D is undetermined. The germline gives CDR1 SGHRS, CDR2 YFSETQ. V lost 3 bases, J lost 4 bases, and 17 bases lay in between. The CDR3 is 16 residues long.

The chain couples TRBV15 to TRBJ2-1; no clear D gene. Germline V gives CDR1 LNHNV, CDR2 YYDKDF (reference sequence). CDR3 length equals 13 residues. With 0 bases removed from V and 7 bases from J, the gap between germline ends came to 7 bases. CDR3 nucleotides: TGTGCCACCAGCAGAGATCTAGGGAATGAGCAGTTCTTC. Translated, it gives CATSRDLGNEQFF.

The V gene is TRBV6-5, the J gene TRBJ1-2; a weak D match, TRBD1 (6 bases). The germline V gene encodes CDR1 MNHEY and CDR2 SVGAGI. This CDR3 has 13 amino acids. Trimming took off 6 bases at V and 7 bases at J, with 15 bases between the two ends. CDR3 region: CASSPGGTTGYTF. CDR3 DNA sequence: TGTGCCAGCAGCCCTGGGGGGACAACTGGCTACACCTTC.

In DNA form, the CDR3 reads TGTGCCAGCAGCTTGGTATCTAGCGGGGTACATGAGCAGTTCTTC. Its protein is CASSLVSSGVHEQFF. The chain is built from TRBV5-5 and TRBJ2-1; 9 nucleotides line up with TRBD2. This CDR3 has 15 residues. Germline trimming cut 0 bases from V and 8 bases from J; bases unmatched to any gene: 6. CDR1 is SGHKS, CDR2 YYEKEE, per germline (reference sequence).

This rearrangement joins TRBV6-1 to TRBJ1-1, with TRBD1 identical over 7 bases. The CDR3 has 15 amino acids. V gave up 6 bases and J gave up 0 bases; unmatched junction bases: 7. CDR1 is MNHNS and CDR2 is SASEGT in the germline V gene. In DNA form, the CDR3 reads TGTGCCAGCAGAACCGGGACAGTTCTGAACACTGAAGCTTTCTTT. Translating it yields CASRTGTVLNTEAFF.

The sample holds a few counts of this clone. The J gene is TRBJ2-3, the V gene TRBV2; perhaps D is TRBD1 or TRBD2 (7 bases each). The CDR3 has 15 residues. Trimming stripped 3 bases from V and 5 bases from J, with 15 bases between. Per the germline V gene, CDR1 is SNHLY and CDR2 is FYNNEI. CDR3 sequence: CASSEVQGEGDTQYF. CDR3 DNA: TGTGCCAGCAGTGAGGTTCAGGGGGAGGGAGATACGCAGTATTTT.

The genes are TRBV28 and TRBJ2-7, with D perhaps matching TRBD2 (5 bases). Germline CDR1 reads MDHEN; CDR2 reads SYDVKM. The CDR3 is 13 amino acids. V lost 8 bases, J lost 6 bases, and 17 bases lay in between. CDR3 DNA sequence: TGTGCCAGCCGTCTAGCCGCAGGACTCGAGCAGTACTTC. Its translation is CASRLAAGLEQYF.

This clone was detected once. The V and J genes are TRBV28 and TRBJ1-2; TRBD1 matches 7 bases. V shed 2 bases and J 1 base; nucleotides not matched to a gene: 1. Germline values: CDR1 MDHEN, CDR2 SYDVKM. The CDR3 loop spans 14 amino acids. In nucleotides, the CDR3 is TGTGCCAGCAGTTTACGACAGGGTAACTATGGCTACACCTTC. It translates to CASSLRQGNYGYTF.

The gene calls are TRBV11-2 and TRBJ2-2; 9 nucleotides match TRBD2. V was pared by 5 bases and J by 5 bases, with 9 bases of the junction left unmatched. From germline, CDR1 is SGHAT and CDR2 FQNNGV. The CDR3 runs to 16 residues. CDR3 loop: CASSPSGGLGTGELFF. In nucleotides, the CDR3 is TGTGCCAGCAGCCCCAGCGGGGGGCTTGGGACCGGGGAGCTGTTTTTT.

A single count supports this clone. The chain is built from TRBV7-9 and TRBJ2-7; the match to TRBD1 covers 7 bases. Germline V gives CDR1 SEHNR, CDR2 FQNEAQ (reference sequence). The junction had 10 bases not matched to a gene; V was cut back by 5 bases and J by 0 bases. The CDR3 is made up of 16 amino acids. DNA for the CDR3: TGTGCCAGCAGCCCCAGAGGTGCAGGGGGCTCCTACGAGCAGTACTTC. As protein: CASSPRGAGGSYEQYF.

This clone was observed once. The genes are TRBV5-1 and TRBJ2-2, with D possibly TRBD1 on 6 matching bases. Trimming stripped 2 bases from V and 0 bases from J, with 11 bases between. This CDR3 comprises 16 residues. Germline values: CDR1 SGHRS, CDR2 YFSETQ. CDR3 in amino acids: CASSFRTVANTGELFF. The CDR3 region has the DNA TGCGCCAGCAGCTTTCGGACAGTCGCGAACACCGGGGAGCTGTTTTTT.